The 15 T cell receptor beta chains presented below share a single source sample, sequenced in a study of patients and donors after allogeneic stem cell transplantation. TCRdb re-called the RT-PCR reads with MiXCR, one entry per CDR3 protein. Of roughly 880,000 distinct CDR3 sequences listed, roughly 18% are singletons. The material sequenced was blood, either unsorted or a sorted T cell fraction (not recorded which). The source of these receptors is a human donor who was either an allogeneic HSCT recipient or a stem cell or donor lymphocyte infusion donor (not recorded which). It is not recorded whose cells these are; they may come from a transplant donor.

The chain employs TRBV15 and TRBJ2-1; maybe TRBD2 (6 bases). The V end was cut by 0 bases, the J end by 2 bases, with 11 bases between. The CDR3 has 16 amino acids. Germline V gene lookup returns CDR1 LNHNV and CDR2 YYDKDF (reference sequence). The CDR3 bases are TGTGCCACCAGCAGAGATACAAGGGAGGCCTACAATGAGCAGTTCTTC. It encodes CATSRDTREAYNEQFF.

V gene TRBV24-1 combines with J gene TRBJ1-3; D ambiguous. The V end was cut by 1 base, the J end by 5 bases, with 2 bases between. The germline V gene encodes CDR1 KGHDR and CDR2 SFDVKD. The CDR3 spans 12 residues. The CDR3 region is CATSDFRNTIYF. The CDR3 DNA sequence: TGTGCCACCAGTGATTTCCGAAACACCATATATTTT.

This clonotype has a handful of counts. The chain employs TRBV6-1 and TRBJ2-7; TRBD1 aligns across 7 bases. V lost 6 bases, J lost 6 bases, and 14 bases stayed unmatched. The CDR3 contains 15 residues. Germline-derived CDR1 and CDR2 are MNHNS and SASEGT. CDR3 sequence (DNA): TGTGCCAGCAGGGAGACAGGGATCGGAATTAGCGAGCAGTACTTC. Amino acid sequence: CASRETGIGISEQYF.

This clonotype showed up just a few times. Here the CDR3 reads CASSVAAKGSTDTQYF. CDR3 sequence (DNA): TGTGCCAGCAGCGTAGCGGCGAAGGGTAGCACAGATACGCAGTATTTT. V and J are TRBV9 and TRBJ2-3, with D hard to call. The V and J ends lost 0 bases and 0 bases respectively, with 11 bases between them. CDR1 is SGDLS, CDR2 YYNGEE, per germline. The CDR3 is 16 residues long.

This clonotype came up many times. As DNA, the CDR3 is TGTGCCAGCAGCTCTGGTGGGGGCCAGCCCCAGCATTTT. This codes for CASSSGGGQPQHF. V gene TRBV12-3 or TRBV12-4 combines with J gene TRBJ1-5, with D possibly TRBD1 on 6 matching bases. Trimming removed 6 bases from V and 7 bases from J, with 13 bases in between. This CDR3 is 13 amino acids long.

This clonotype was counted a few times. V gene TRBV20-1 combines with J gene TRBJ2-3; D ambiguous. Trimming shortened V by 2 bases and J by 1 base, and 4 bases separated the two germline ends. The CDR3 is 12 amino acids. Germline CDR1 DFQATT, CDR2 SNEGSKA (reference sequence). DNA of the CDR3: TGCAGTGCTAGACAGGGCACAGATACGCAGTATTTT. Encoded protein: CSARQGTDTQYF.

This clonotype was detected only a few times. V and J are TRBV12-3 or TRBV12-4 and TRBJ2-5; 8 nucleotides match TRBD2. This CDR3 contains 13 residues. J lost 2 bases, V lost 6 bases, and 2 bases had no gene match. The CDR3 sequence: CASRVAGQETQYF. Written as DNA, the CDR3 is TGTGCCAGCAGAGTAGCGGGACAAGAGACCCAGTACTTC.

The J gene is TRBJ2-7, the V gene TRBV2; D unresolved. Germline V gene lookup returns CDR1 SNHLY and CDR2 FYNNEI. This CDR3 spans 14 amino acids. Trimming stripped 2 bases from V and 3 bases from J, with 11 bases between. Written as DNA, the CDR3 is TGTGCCAGCAGTGAACTAGTCAGCAACTACGAGCAGTACTTC. It specifies CASSELVSNYEQYF.

The chain carries TRBV9 and TRBJ1-1, with 9 bases aligning to TRBD1. The CDR3 covers 18 residues. V shed 1 base and J 0 bases; nucleotides not matched to a gene: 10. CDR1 and CDR2 (germline): SGDLS, YYNGEE. The chain's CDR3 is CASSVYGQGPSMNTEAFF. Here the CDR3 DNA reads TGTGCCAGCAGCGTATACGGACAGGGGCCATCTATGAACACTGAAGCTTTCTTT.

The chain employs TRBV20-1 and TRBJ2-3, with 11 bases identical to TRBD2. This CDR3 is 17 amino acids long. Trimming removed 5 bases from V and 2 bases from J; junction bases left unmatched: 12. The germline CDR1 and CDR2 sequences are DFQATT and SNEGSKA (reference sequence). For the CDR3, the DNA is TGCAGTGCTTACACCTTTTCTAGCGGGAGGTACACAGATACGCAGTATTTT. It specifies CSAYTFSSGRYTDTQYF.

The J gene is TRBJ1-5, the V gene TRBV24-1, with TRBD1 matching over 9 bases. Per germline, CDR1 KGHDR and CDR2 SFDVKD. V lost 3 bases and J lost 7; bases outside the gene matches: 12. The CDR3 has 17 amino acids. The CDR3 coding sequence is TGTGCCACCAGTGATCTTCCGGGACAGGGTTGGGGACAGCCCCAGCATTTT. Its protein is CATSDLPGQGWGQPQHF.

In this sample, this clonotype turned up once. The rearrangement links TRBV7-7 to TRBJ2-5, with unresolved D. The CDR3 contains 15 residues. Germline assignment: CDR1 SSHAT and CDR2 FNYEAQ (reference sequence). V lost 7 bases, J lost 5 bases, and 20 bases lay in between. The CDR3 protein is CASTVSQRPGETQYF. CDR3 nucleotide sequence: TGTGCCAGCACCGTTTCTCAGCGCCCTGGGGAGACCCAGTACTTC.

The CDR3 loop reads CASSQEAKGGGYTF. In nucleotides, the CDR3 is TGCGCCAGCAGCCAAGAAGCCAAGGGAGGTGGCTACACCTTC. The V and J genes are TRBV4-3 and TRBJ1-2; D is undetermined. The CDR3 is 14 amino acids. Trimming pared 0 bases from V and 7 bases from J, leaving 12 bases between. Germline assignment: CDR1 LGHNA and CDR2 YSLEER.

This clonotype turned up a few times. The rearrangement links TRBV7-2 to TRBJ2-5; D is unresolved. The CDR3 sequence is 16 residues long. Looked up from germline, CDR1 is SGHTA and CDR2 is FQGNSA. Trimming stripped 5 bases from V and 2 bases from J, with 18 bases between. Here the CDR3 reads CASSRLRWMGQETQYF. The CDR3 DNA sequence: TGTGCCAGCAGCCGATTGAGATGGATGGGGCAAGAGACCCAGTACTTC.

In this sample, this clonotype turned up many times. This chain's CDR3 is CASSEQGSGANVLTF. In nucleotides, the CDR3 is TGTGCCAGCAGCGAACAGGGATCTGGGGCCAACGTCCTGACTTTC. J is TRBJ2-6 and V is TRBV9, with D possibly being TRBD1 (6 bases). Germline CDR1 SGDLS, CDR2 YYNGEE. CDR3 length equals 15 residues. The V gene lost 3 bases and the J gene lost 1 base, with 8 bases spanning the gap.